Listed below are T cell receptor beta chains from one sample, sequenced in a study of response to subunit inactivated influenza vaccine. TCRdb redid the calling of the RT-PCR reads with MiXCR, one entry per CDR3 protein. The sample gives about 700,000 distinct CDR3 sequences, approximately 14% of which show up once; 5.5% to 7% is in the top ten. The sample was PBMCs from blood, taken roughly 2 weeks before vaccination. Receptors were obtained from a man aged 45 to 65 who received an inactivated influenza vaccine. Each CDR3 is given with its conserved first and last residue. D genes are given only for firm matches. Clone sizes are given selectively: once, few, many, or a class where the clone is expanded.

clone size: few
J gene: TRBJ1-2
D gene: -
V gene: TRBV4-3
CDR3 length: 14
CDR3 protein: CASSQIPVGYGYTF
CDR3 DNA: TGCGCCAGCAGCCAAATCCCTGTGGGCTATGGCTACACCTTC

clone size: -
J gene: TRBJ2-7
D gene: TRBD2
V gene: TRBV7-6
CDR3 length: 15
CDR3 protein: CASSLLGGKNDEQYF
CDR3 DNA: TGTGCCAGCAGCCTCCTCGGGGGGAAGAACGACGAGCAGTACTTC

clone size: many
J gene: TRBJ2-1
D gene: -
V gene: TRBV28
CDR3 length: 11
CDR3 protein: CASRRVNEQFF
CDR3 DNA: TGTGCCAGCCGCCGAGTCAATGAGCAGTTCTTC

clone size: few
J gene: TRBJ1-5
D gene: TRBD1
V gene: TRBV7-2
CDR3 length: 15
CDR3 protein: CASSHGTGSNQPQHF
CDR3 DNA: TGTGCCAGCAGCCACGGGACAGGGAGCAATCAGCCCCAGCATTTT

clone size: -
J gene: TRBJ2-3
D gene: -
V gene: TRBV7-3
CDR3 length: 15
CDR3 protein: CASSLTRDNTDTQYF
CDR3 DNA: TGTGCCAGCAGCTTAACGCGGGATAACACAGATACGCAGTATTTT

clone size: many
J gene: TRBJ2-3
D gene: -
V gene: TRBV6-2/TRBV6-3
CDR3 length: 13
CDR3 protein: CASIKGNTDTQYF
CDR3 DNA: TGTGCCAGCATAAAGGGAAACACAGATACGCAGTATTTT

clone size: many
J gene: TRBJ2-1
D gene: -
V gene: TRBV3-1
CDR3 length: 15
CDR3 protein: CASSQGVSSSNEQFF
CDR3 DNA: TGTGCCAGCAGCCAAGGGGTTAGTTCCAGCAATGAGCAGTTCTTC

clone size: many
J gene: TRBJ2-1
D gene: TRBD2
V gene: TRBV4-2
CDR3 length: 19
CDR3 protein: CASSQVSSASGSFNNEQFF
CDR3 DNA: TGTGCCAGCAGCCAAGTGTCTTCGGCTAGCGGGAGTTTTAACAATGAGCAGTTCTTC

clone size: few
J gene: TRBJ2-7
D gene: -
V gene: TRBV12-3/TRBV12-4
CDR3 length: 14
CDR3 protein: CASSQQLGHHEQYF
CDR3 DNA: TGTGCCAGCAGTCAACAATTGGGACACCACGAGCAGTACTTC

clone size: many
J gene: TRBJ2-1
D gene: TRBD2
V gene: TRBV7-2
CDR3 length: 15
CDR3 protein: CASSMGLAGVNEQFF
CDR3 DNA: TGTGCCAGCAGCATGGGACTAGCGGGAGTCAATGAGCAGTTCTTC

clone size: -
J gene: TRBJ2-7
D gene: TRBD1
V gene: TRBV5-5
CDR3 length: 16
CDR3 protein: CASSTRGGQGSHEQYF
CDR3 DNA: TGTGCCAGCAGCACCCGGGGTGGACAGGGCTCCCACGAGCAGTACTTC

clone size: -
J gene: TRBJ1-1
D gene: -
V gene: TRBV19
CDR3 length: 14
CDR3 protein: CASSLTGWNTEAFF
CDR3 DNA: TGTGCCAGTAGTTTAACGGGTTGGAACACTGAAGCTTTCTTT

clone size: few
J gene: TRBJ2-1
D gene: TRBD2
V gene: TRBV27
CDR3 length: 17
CDR3 protein: CASSLAPGERGDNEQFF
CDR3 DNA: TGTGCCAGCAGTTTAGCCCCGGGTGAGCGGGGGGACAATGAGCAGTTCTTC

clone size: few
J gene: TRBJ2-5
D gene: -
V gene: TRBV6-1
CDR3 length: 14
CDR3 protein: CASSPGRSQETQYF
CDR3 DNA: TGTGCCAGCAGTCCGGGACGATCGCAAGAGACCCAGTACTTC

clone size: few
J gene: TRBJ1-5
D gene: -
V gene: TRBV2
CDR3 length: 15
CDR3 protein: CASSEAQGQGQPQHF
CDR3 DNA: TGTGCCAGCAGTGAAGCGCAGGGCCAGGGCCAGCCCCAGCATTTT

clone size: -
J gene: TRBJ2-7
D gene: TRBD1
V gene: TRBV6-1
CDR3 length: 14
CDR3 protein: CAAGGGLSSYEQYF
CDR3 DNA: TGTGCCGCAGGGGGCGGGTTAAGCTCCTACGAGCAGTACTTC

clone size: many
J gene: TRBJ2-5
D gene: -
V gene: TRBV29-1
CDR3 length: 13
CDR3 protein: CSVWSGTYGTQYF
CDR3 DNA: TGCAGCGTTTGGTCCGGGACTTACGGGACCCAGTACTTC

clone size: few
J gene: TRBJ2-7
D gene: TRBD1
V gene: TRBV15
CDR3 length: 17
CDR3 protein: CATSRDSGTGRSYEQYF
CDR3 DNA: TGTGCCACCAGCAGAGATTCCGGGACAGGGCGCTCCTACGAGCAGTACTTC